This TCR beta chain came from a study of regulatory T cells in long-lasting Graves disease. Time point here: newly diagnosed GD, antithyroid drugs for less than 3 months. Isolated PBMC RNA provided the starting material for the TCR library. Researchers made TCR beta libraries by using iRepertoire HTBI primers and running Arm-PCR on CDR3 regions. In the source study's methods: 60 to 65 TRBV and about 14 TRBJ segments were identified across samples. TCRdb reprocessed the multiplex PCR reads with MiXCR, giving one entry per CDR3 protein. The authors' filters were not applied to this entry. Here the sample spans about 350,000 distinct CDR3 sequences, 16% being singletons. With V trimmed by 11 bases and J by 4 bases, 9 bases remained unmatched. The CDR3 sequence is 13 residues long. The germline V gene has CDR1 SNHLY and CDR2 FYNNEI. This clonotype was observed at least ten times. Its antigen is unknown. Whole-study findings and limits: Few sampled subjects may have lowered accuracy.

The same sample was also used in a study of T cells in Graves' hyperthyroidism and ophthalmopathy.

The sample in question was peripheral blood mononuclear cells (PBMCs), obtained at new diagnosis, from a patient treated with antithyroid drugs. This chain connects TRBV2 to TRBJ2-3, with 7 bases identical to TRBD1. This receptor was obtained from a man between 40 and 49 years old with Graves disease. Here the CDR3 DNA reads TGTGCCTCCTTGAGGGGGCGGTCAGATACGCAGTATTTT. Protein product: CASLRGRSDTQYF.